What follows describes a single T cell receptor beta chain. Using immunoSEQ multiplex PCR, the repertoire was profiled, and TCRdb retains in-frame clones only, with some absent. The sample includes around 1.4 million clones, roughly 98.5% of them seen just once. This sample is drawn from a study of shared clonotypes between healthy human individuals. Trimming took 3 bases from V and 2 from J, leaving 8 bases between them. CDR1 and CDR2 (germline): SEHNR, FQNEAQ (reference sequence). The CDR3 has 13 residues. V is TRBV7-9 and J is TRBJ2-7; weak D call: TRBD2 (5 bases). The sequenced material came from naive CD4+ T cells sorted from blood. This sample's subset: CD45RA+ positively selected. The source of this sequence is a man aged 25-40 years in good health. The CDR3 reads CASSFGKAYEQYF. DNA of the CDR3: TGTGCCAGCAGCTTCGGGAAAGCCTACGAGCAGTACTTC.